Listed here are 27 T cell receptor beta chains from one sample, sequenced in a study of blood T cell repertoires in COVID-19. Sequencing used immunoSEQ multiplex PCR; TCRdb keeps in-frame clones, though not all of them. The sample shows some 120,000 clones, about 82% of them seen only once. Input material: peripheral blood. The receptors shown here come from a human donor in a cohort sampled during active COVID-19.

The chain has TRBV12-5 and TRBJ1-2, with D maybe TRBD1 (5 bases). From germline, CDR1 is LGHNT and CDR2 FRNRAP. V lost 3 bases and J 4 bases, leaving 9 bases between the germline ends. The CDR3 sequence is 13 residues long. This CDR3 reads CASGFSDSYGYTF. The CDR3 region has the DNA TGTGCTAGTGGTTTTTCCGACAGCTATGGCTACACCTTC.

J is TRBJ2-5 and V is TRBV2, with D possibly matching TRBD2 (6 bases). V lost 6 bases to trimming and J lost 4 bases, with 12 bases between them. Germline values: CDR1 SNHLY, CDR2 FYNNEI. The CDR3 has 13 residues. The CDR3 sequence is CASRTSVRETQYF. The CDR3 region has the DNA TGTGCCAGCAGGACTAGTGTCCGAGAGACCCAGTACTTC.

J is TRBJ2-7 and V is TRBV2; tentatively, D is TRBD1 (5 bases). This CDR3 spans 16 amino acids. In germline, CDR1 is SNHLY, CDR2 FYNNEI. The V gene lost 10 bases and the J gene lost 0 bases, with 22 bases spanning the gap. The CDR3 here is CAIAGQSRQLSYEQYF. For the CDR3, the DNA is TGTGCCATAGCCGGACAATCCCGTCAACTCTCCTACGAGCAGTACTTC.

This chain joins TRBV7-2 and TRBJ2-7; 13 bases are a match to TRBD2. Germline lookup yields CDR1 SGHTA and CDR2 FQGNSA. J gave up 7 bases and V 2 bases, and 5 bases lay outside the gene matches. The CDR3 contains 15 residues. CDR3: CASSLLTSGRREQYF. The CDR3 nucleotides read TGTGCCAGCAGCTTACTGACTAGCGGGAGGAGGGAGCAGTACTTC.

The rearrangement links TRBV5-4 to TRBJ2-7; 9 nucleotides agree with TRBD2. This CDR3 has 16 amino acids. Trimming cost V 4 bases and J 4 bases; bases outside gene matches: 12. Germline V gene data show CDR1 as SGHNT and CDR2 as YYREEE (reference sequence). CDR3 region: CASSPTLAGVRYEQYF. The CDR3 bases are TGTGCCAGCAGCCCCACGTTAGCGGGAGTCAGATACGAGCAGTACTTC.

The rearrangement uses TRBV27 and TRBJ1-5; TRBD1 aligns across 7 bases. Trimming removed 4 bases from V and 2 bases from J; junction bases left unmatched: 2. CDR1 is MNHEY and CDR2 is SMNVEV in the germline V gene (reference sequence). CDR3 length: 14 residues. As DNA, the CDR3 is TGTGCCAGCAGTTGGACAGGTGGCAATCAGCCCCAGCATTTT. Its protein product is CASSWTGGNQPQHF.

This rearrangement joins TRBV28 to TRBJ2-2, with 7 bases lining up with TRBD1. Germline CDR1 reads MDHEN; CDR2 reads SYDVKM. This CDR3 spans 16 amino acids. The trim removed 10 bases at V and 1 base at J, leaving 12 bases unmatched. The DNA for the CDR3 is TGTGCCACAAGAACCGGCACAGGGGTGAACACCGGGGAGCTGTTTTTT. Translating it yields CATRTGTGVNTGELFF.

The V and J genes are TRBV2 and TRBJ2-1; 9 bases agree with TRBD2. The junction had 0 bases not matched to a gene; V was cut back by 2 bases and J by 1 base. The CDR3 length is 15 residues. CDR1 is SNHLY, CDR2 FYNNEI, per germline. Here the CDR3 reads CASSELAGSYNEQFF. The CDR3 coding sequence is TGTGCCAGCAGTGAACTAGCGGGATCCTACAATGAGCAGTTCTTC.

This chain connects TRBV7-6 to TRBJ2-3; D gene unclear. Germline V CDR1 and CDR2: SGHVS, FNYEAQ. Trimming took 4 bases from V and 1 from J, leaving 12 bases between them. This CDR3 is built from 15 residues. The CDR3 loop is CASSSRILGTDTQYF. CDR3 DNA sequence: TGTGCCAGCAGCTCCCGAATACTCGGCACAGATACGCAGTATTTT.

The chain uses TRBV28 and TRBJ1-1; a weak D match, TRBD1 (5 bases). The CDR3 is 13 residues long. Germline CDR1 reads MDHEN; CDR2 reads SYDVKM. V was shortened by 6 bases and J by 8 bases, with 16 bases between the two germline ends. The CDR3 DNA sequence: TGTGCCAGCAGCTTAGGACAAGCACGAGAAGCTTTCTTT. It specifies CASSLGQAREAFF. Together with reference TRBV28 and TRBJ1-1, the CDR3 gives the full variable domain: DVKVTQSSRYLVKRTGEKVFLECVQDMDHENMFWYRQDPGLGLRLIYFSYDVKMKEKGDIPEGYSVSREKKERFSLILESASTNQTSMYLCASSLGQAREAFFGQGTRLTVV.

The chain joins TRBV19 to TRBJ2-4, with D possibly being TRBD1 (5 bases). The CDR3 spans 13 residues. V gave up 4 bases and J gave up 9 bases, with 13 bases separating them. Germline loops: CDR1 LNHDA, CDR2 SQIVND (reference sequence). Here the CDR3 reads CASSTKQVSIQYF. CDR3 coding DNA: TGTGCCAGTAGTACTAAACAGGTCAGCATTCAGTACTTC.

The V gene is TRBV30, the J gene TRBJ2-7; 8 nucleotides line up with TRBD1. The CDR3 totals 14 residues. Germline V gene lookup returns CDR1 GTSNPN and CDR2 SVGIG (reference sequence). Trimming cost V 5 bases and J 0 bases; bases outside gene matches: 6. CDR3 sequence (DNA): TGTGCCTGGGGCGCGGGACAGGTCTCCTACGAGCAGTACTTC. Protein sequence: CAWGAGQVSYEQYF.

The genes are TRBV6-2 or TRBV6-3 and TRBJ1-5; 9 bases agree with TRBD1. The CDR3 consists of 17 residues. Germline CDR1 MNHEY, CDR2 SVGEGT. Germline trimming cut 2 bases from V and 2 bases from J; bases unmatched to any gene: 7. This chain's CDR3 is CASSYPPGQGGNQPQHF. CDR3 in DNA: TGTGCCAGCAGTTACCCTCCGGGACAGGGCGGCAATCAGCCCCAGCATTTT.

V is TRBV28 and J is TRBJ1-5; D remains unclear. The ends were cut back, 7 bases at V and 0 bases at J, with 10 bases in the middle. Germline V CDR1 and CDR2: MDHEN, SYDVKM. The CDR3 sequence is 14 residues long. The CDR3 bases are TGTGCCAGCAACTTCGGAGTTAGCAATCAGCCCCAGCATTTT. Encoded protein: CASNFGVSNQPQHF. Complete variable domain (other parts from reference TRBV28 and TRBJ1-5): DVKVTQSSRYLVKRTGEKVFLECVQDMDHENMFWYRQDPGLGLRLIYFSYDVKMKEKGDIPEGYSVSREKKERFSLILESASTNQTSMYLCASNFGVSNQPQHFGDGTRLSIL.

J is TRBJ2-7 and V is TRBV7-9; the D gene is possibly TRBD1 (6 bases). Germline loops: CDR1 SEHNR, CDR2 FQNEAQ (reference sequence). The length of the CDR3 is 14 residues. Trimming left V 5 bases short and J 0 bases short, with 11 bases between. CDR3 DNA: TGTGCCAGCAGCGTCCGGGACATCTCCTACGAGCAGTACTTC. It translates to CASSVRDISYEQYF.

This chain uses TRBV4-1 with TRBJ2-1; D may be TRBD2 (6 bases). Between the trimmed V and J ends, which lost 0 bases and 10 bases, there was a span of 22 bases. Germline V gene lookup returns CDR1 MGHRA and CDR2 YSYEKL. The CDR3 consists of 17 residues. The DNA of the CDR3 is TGCGCCAGCAGCCAAGAAGGGGCTAGCGTGGCCCTCGGGGAGCAGTTCTTC. Amino acid sequence: CASSQEGASVALGEQFF.

A single count supports this clone. The rearrangement uses TRBV3-1 (or the pseudogene TRBV3-2) and TRBJ2-5; TRBD2 is a possible D gene (5 bases). Germline CDR1 is LGHDT and CDR2 is YNNKEL (reference sequence). CDR3 length: 15 residues. The germline V and J ends were trimmed by 1 base and 2 bases, with 11 bases remaining between them. CDR3: CASSQGVGGQETQYF. DNA of the CDR3: TGTGCCAGCAGCCAAGGGGTTGGCGGGCAAGAGACCCAGTACTTC.

A few counts support this clone. V is TRBV11-2 and J is TRBJ1-2; the D is unclear. Trimming took 4 bases from V and 4 from J, leaving 10 bases between them. The length of the CDR3 is 13 residues. Looked up from germline, CDR1 is SGHAT and CDR2 is FQNNGV. CDR3 sequence reads: CASSSPQIYGYTF. In nucleotides, the CDR3 is TGTGCCAGCAGCTCACCCCAGATCTATGGCTACACCTTC.

V and J are TRBV6-5 and TRBJ1-1; 7 bases are shared with TRBD1. The junction had 5 bases not matched to a gene; V was cut back by 4 bases and J by 0 bases. The V gene's germline CDR1 is MNHEY and CDR2 SVGAGI. This CDR3 has 15 amino acids. The CDR3 region is CASSSQGNMNTEAFF. In DNA form, the CDR3 reads TGTGCCAGCAGTTCACAGGGGAACATGAACACTGAAGCTTTCTTT.

The V call is TRBV3-1 (or the pseudogene TRBV3-2), the J call TRBJ2-5, with D perhaps TRBD2 (7 bases). In germline, CDR1 is LGHDT, CDR2 YNNKEL (reference sequence). This CDR3 is 17 amino acids long. Trimming pared 1 base from V and 5 bases from J, leaving 20 bases between. The CDR3 region has the DNA TGTGCCAGCAGCCAAGTTTGGGGGGGCGCCCCGGGGGAGACCCAGTACTTC. Amino acids: CASSQVWGGAPGETQYF.

This chain links TRBV2 with TRBJ2-1; 7 bases agree with TRBD1. The trim removed 6 bases at V and 10 bases at J, leaving 0 bases unmatched. The CDR3 totals 10 residues. The germline V gene has CDR1 SNHLY and CDR2 FYNNEI. The CDR3 DNA reads as TGTGCCAGCAGGACAGGGGAGCAGTTCTTC. It translates to CASRTGEQFF.

Points on this clone: At the DNA level, this CDR3 is encoded by other sequences in the same sample as well. The chain uses TRBV9 and TRBJ1-1; D unclear. Germline V CDR1 and CDR2: SGDLS, YYNGEE. V lost 2 bases and J lost 1, with 6 bases in between. CDR3 length equals 13 residues. CDR3 protein: CASSVEQNTEAFF. The DNA for the CDR3 is TGTGCCAGCAGCGTTGAGCAGAACACTGAAGCTTTCTTT.

The V and J genes are TRBV5-6 and TRBJ2-6, with 7 bases fitting TRBD1. Germline values: CDR1 SGHDT, CDR2 YYEEEE. The CDR3 covers 18 residues. The trim removed 1 base at V and 2 bases at J, leaving 9 bases unmatched. The chain's CDR3 is CASSLLTGYRAGANVLTF. For the CDR3, the DNA is TGTGCCAGCAGCTTGCTGACAGGGTATAGGGCTGGGGCCAACGTCCTGACTTTC.

This clone was observed a few times. The V and J genes are TRBV5-6 and TRBJ2-1; 10 bases match TRBD2. CDR3 size: 16 residues. V lost 3 bases to trimming and J lost 3 bases; unmatched junction nucleotides: 6. Per germline, CDR1 SGHDT and CDR2 YYEEEE. The CDR3 reads CASSSRWTSGYNEQFF. DNA for the CDR3: TGTGCCAGCAGCTCAAGATGGACTAGCGGCTACAATGAGCAGTTCTTC.

The chain carries TRBV4-1 and TRBJ1-3, with TRBD1 as a possible D gene (6 bases). This CDR3 contains 18 residues. Trimming removed 1 base at V and 4 bases at J, with 20 bases between. From germline, CDR1 is MGHRA and CDR2 YSYEKL. Written as DNA, the CDR3 is TGCGCCAGCAGCCAAGTTCCGGACAGAGGCTCTCTCGGAAACACCATATATTTT. Its protein product is CASSQVPDRGSLGNTIYF.

This chain links TRBV2 with TRBJ1-5; TRBD1 matches 11 bases. This CDR3 spans 15 amino acids. The V segment lost 7 bases and the J segment 6 bases; nucleotides outside the gene matches: 8. Germline-derived CDR1 and CDR2 are SNHLY and FYNNEI. CDR3 in amino acids: CASTSGQGVGQPQHF. CDR3 sequence (DNA): TGTGCCAGCACTTCGGGACAGGGGGTCGGTCAGCCCCAGCATTTT.

This chain uses TRBV19 with TRBJ2-5, with 8 bases lining up with TRBD1. Germline-derived CDR1 and CDR2 are LNHDA and SQIVND (reference sequence). This CDR3 region has 15 residues. The V and J ends lost 1 base and 5 bases, in that order; junction bases with no gene match: 6. The CDR3 sequence: CASSIVSGGAETQYF. CDR3 DNA sequence: TGTGCCAGTAGTATAGTTTCAGGGGGCGCTGAGACCCAGTACTTC.